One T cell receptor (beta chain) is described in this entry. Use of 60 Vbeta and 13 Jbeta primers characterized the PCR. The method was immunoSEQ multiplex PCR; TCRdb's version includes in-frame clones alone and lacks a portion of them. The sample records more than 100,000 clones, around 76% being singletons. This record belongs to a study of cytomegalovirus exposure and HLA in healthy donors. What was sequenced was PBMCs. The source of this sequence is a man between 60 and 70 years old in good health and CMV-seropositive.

The CDR3 region has the DNA TGTGCCAGCAGTGAGTACAGGGGAGCGCCCCAGCATTTT. Protein sequence: CASSEYRGAPQHF. The chain joins TRBV6-4 to TRBJ1-5, with 7 bases matching TRBD1. Germline CDR1 reads MRHNA; CDR2 reads SNTAGT. V was pared by 3 bases and J by 9 bases, with 5 bases of the junction left unmatched. CDR3 length: 13 amino acids.